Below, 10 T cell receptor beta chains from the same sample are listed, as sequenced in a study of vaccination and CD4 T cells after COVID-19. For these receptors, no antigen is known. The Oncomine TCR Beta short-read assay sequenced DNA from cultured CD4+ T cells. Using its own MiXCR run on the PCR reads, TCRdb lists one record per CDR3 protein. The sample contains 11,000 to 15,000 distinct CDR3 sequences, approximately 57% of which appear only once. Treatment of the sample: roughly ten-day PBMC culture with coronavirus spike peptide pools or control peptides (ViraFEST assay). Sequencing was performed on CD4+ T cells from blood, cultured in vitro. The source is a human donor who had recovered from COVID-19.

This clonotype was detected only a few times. The CDR3 loop reads CASSLTDRNQPQHF. Here the CDR3 DNA reads TGTGCCAGCAGCCTGACGGACCGCAATCAGCCCCAGCATTTT. The chain links TRBV6-2 or TRBV6-3 to TRBJ1-5, with D hard to call. CDR1 is MNHEY and CDR2 is SVGEGT in the germline V gene. The length of the CDR3 is 14 residues. V lost 6 bases to trimming and J lost 2 bases, with 11 bases between them.

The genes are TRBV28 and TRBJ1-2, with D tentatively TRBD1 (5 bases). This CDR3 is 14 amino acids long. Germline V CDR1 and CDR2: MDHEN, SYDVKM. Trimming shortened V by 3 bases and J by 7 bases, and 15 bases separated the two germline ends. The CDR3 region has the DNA TGTGCCAGCAGTTTCGTCCAGGGAAAGGCTGGCTACACCTTC. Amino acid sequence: CASSFVQGKAGYTF.

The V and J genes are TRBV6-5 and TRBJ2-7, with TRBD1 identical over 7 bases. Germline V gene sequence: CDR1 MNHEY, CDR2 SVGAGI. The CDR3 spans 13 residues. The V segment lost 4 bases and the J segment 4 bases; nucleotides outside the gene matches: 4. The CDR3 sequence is CASSFRQGYEQYF. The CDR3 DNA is TGTGCCAGCAGTTTCCGACAGGGATACGAGCAGTACTTC.

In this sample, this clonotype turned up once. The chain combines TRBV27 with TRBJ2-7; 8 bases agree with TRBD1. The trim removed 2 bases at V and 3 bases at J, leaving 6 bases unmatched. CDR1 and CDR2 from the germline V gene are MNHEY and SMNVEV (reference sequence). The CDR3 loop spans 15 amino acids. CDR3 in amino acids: CASSLPGQGIYEQYF. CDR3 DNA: TGTGCCAGCAGTTTACCTGGACAGGGTATCTACGAGCAGTACTTC.

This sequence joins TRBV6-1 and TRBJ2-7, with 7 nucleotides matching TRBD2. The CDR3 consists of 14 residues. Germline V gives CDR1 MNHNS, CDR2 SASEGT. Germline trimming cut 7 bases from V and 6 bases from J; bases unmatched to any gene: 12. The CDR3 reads CASKRTGTGGEQYF. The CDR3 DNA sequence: TGTGCCAGCAAGCGGACGGGAACGGGGGGCGAGCAGTACTTC.

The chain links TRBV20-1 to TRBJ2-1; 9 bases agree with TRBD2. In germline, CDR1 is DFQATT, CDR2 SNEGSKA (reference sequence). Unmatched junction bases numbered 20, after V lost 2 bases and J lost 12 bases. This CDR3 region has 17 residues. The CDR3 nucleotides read TGCAGTGCTAGATGGCCCTTTGCGGGAGGGCCTATTGGTGGGCAGTTCTTC. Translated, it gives CSARWPFAGGPIGGQFF.

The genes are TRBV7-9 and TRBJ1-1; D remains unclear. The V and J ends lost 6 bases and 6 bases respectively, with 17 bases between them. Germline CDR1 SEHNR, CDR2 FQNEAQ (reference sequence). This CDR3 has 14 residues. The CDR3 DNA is TGTGCCAGCAGTCCCCCAGACTGGCTACCTGAAGCTTTCTTT. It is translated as CASSPPDWLPEAFF.

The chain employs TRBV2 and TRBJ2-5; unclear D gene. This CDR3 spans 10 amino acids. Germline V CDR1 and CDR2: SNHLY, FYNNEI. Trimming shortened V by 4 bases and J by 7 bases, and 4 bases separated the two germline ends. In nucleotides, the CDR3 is TGTGCCAGCAGTGGCGGGACCCAGTACTTC. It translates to CASSGGTQYF. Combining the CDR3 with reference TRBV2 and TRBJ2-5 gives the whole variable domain EPEVTQTPSHQVTQMGQEVILRCVPISNHLYFYWYRQILGQKVEFLVSFYNNEISEKSEIFDDQFSVERPDGSNFTLKIRSTKLEDSAMYFCASSGGTQYFGPGTRLLVL.

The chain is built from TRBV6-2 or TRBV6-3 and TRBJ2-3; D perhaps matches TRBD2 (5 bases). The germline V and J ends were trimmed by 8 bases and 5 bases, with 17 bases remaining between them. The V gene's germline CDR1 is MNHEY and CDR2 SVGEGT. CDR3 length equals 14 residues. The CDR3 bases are TGTGCCAGCGTAGGCACACTAGAAGGAGATACGCAGTATTTT. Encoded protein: CASVGTLEGDTQYF.

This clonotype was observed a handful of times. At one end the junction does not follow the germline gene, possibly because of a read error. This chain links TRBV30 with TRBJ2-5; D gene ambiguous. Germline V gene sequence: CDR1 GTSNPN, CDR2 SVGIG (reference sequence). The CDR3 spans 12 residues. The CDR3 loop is CAWSQVKETQYF. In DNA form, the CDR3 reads TGTGCCTGGAGTCAGGTAAAAGAGACTCAGTACTTC.